Listed here are 5 T cell receptor beta chains from one sample, sequenced in a study of shared clonotypes between healthy human individuals. The protocol was immunoSEQ multiplex PCR, while the TCRdb copy is restricted to in-frame clones and leaves out a portion. The sample has a few million clones; about 92% are singletons. The sequencing sample was made of naive CD4+ T cells sorted from blood. The subset here: CD45RA+ positively selected. All receptors come from a man younger than 35 in good health.

The genes are TRBV4-1 and TRBJ1-5; a weak D match, TRBD1 (6 bases). The CDR3 totals 16 residues. The V gene lost 0 bases and the J gene lost 0 bases, with 9 bases spanning the gap. The V gene's germline CDR1 is MGHRA and CDR2 YSYEKL. The CDR3 sequence is CASSQDWTDSNQPQHF. In nucleotides, the CDR3 is TGCGCCAGCAGCCAAGATTGGACAGATAGCAATCAGCCCCAGCATTTT.

The V gene is TRBV6-6, the J gene TRBJ1-1; maybe TRBD1 (5 bases). The germline V gene has CDR1 MNHNY and CDR2 SVGAGI (reference sequence). The V end was cut by 7 bases, the J end by 1 base, with 13 bases between. This CDR3 is built from 14 residues. CDR3 bases: TGTGCCAGCACTCGGGAGGGGCAGAACACTGAAGCTTTCTTT. This translates into CASTREGQNTEAFF.

The V and J genes are TRBV5-1 and TRBJ2-3; 10 bases align to TRBD2. This CDR3 has 17 amino acids. Trimming at V came to 1 base and at J to 2 bases, leaving 7 bases not matched to a gene. The germline V gene encodes CDR1 SGHRS and CDR2 YFSETQ. CDR3 residues: CASSLLSGGPTTDTQYF. The CDR3 nucleotides are TGCGCCAGCAGCTTGCTTAGCGGGGGGCCGACCACAGATACGCAGTATTTT. The whole variable domain, remainder taken from reference TRBV5-1 and TRBJ2-3, is KAGVTQTPRYLIKTRGQQVTLSCSPISGHRSVSWYQQTPGQGLQFLFEYFSETQRNKGNFPGRFSGRQFSNSRSEMNVSTLELGDSALYLCASSLLSGGPTTDTQYFGPGTRLTVL.

The chain combines TRBV19 with TRBJ1-2; 9 nucleotides match TRBD1. This CDR3 has 15 amino acids. V lost 6 bases to trimming and J lost 2 bases; unmatched junction nucleotides: 7. CDR1 is LNHDA, CDR2 SQIVND, per germline (reference sequence). Here the CDR3 reads CASRAGTGNNYGYTF. As DNA, the CDR3 is TGTGCCAGTAGAGCTGGGACAGGGAACAACTATGGCTACACCTTC.

The rearrangement joins TRBV7-2 to TRBJ1-5; the D is unclear. The germline gives CDR1 SGHTA, CDR2 FQGNSA. The V end lost 4 bases, the J end lost 4 bases, and 14 bases lay between the germline ends. The CDR3 spans 15 residues. CDR3 residues: CASSSSFALNQPQHF. CDR3 nucleotides: TGTGCCAGCAGCTCGTCCTTTGCCCTAAATCAGCCCCAGCATTTT.